The 2 T cell receptor beta chains listed next were all sequenced from one sample in a study of blood T cell repertoires in COVID-19. The protocol was immunoSEQ multiplex PCR, while the TCRdb copy is restricted to in-frame clones and leaves out a portion. The sample lists over 200,000 clones; roughly nine tenths were seen once. Sequencing was done on a sample of peripheral blood. These receptors were taken from a man aged 55 to 70 who had recovered from COVID-19.

The rearrangement joins TRBV7-9 to TRBJ1-1, with a tentative D call TRBD1 (6 bases). Trimming left V 4 bases short and J 7 bases short, with 16 bases between. Germline loops: CDR1 SEHNR, CDR2 FQNEAQ (reference sequence). CDR3 length equals 14 residues. The chain's CDR3 is CASSSPGQPVEAFF. CDR3 sequence (DNA): TGTGCCAGCAGCTCTCCGGGACAACCTGTTGAAGCTTTCTTT. The full variable domain, completed using reference TRBV7-9 and TRBJ1-1, is DTGVSQNPRHKITKRGQNVTFRCDPISEHNRLYWYRQTLGQGPEFLTYFQNEAQLEKSRLLSDRFSAERPKGSFSTLEIQRTEQGDSAMYLCASSSPGQPVEAFFGQGTRLTVV.

The DNA for the CDR3 is TGTGCCAGCAGCTTGGACAGGTCAGGGGGAAACACCATATATTTT. Translation gives CASSLDRSGGNTIYF. The chain joins TRBV5-4 to TRBJ1-3, with D perhaps TRBD1 (5 bases). Germline-derived CDR1 and CDR2 are SGHNT and YYREEE (reference sequence). The CDR3 is 15 amino acids. V dropped 0 bases and J dropped 4 bases, with 11 bases sitting between them.